The entry below describes one T cell receptor (beta chain). Antigen specificity is unknown. The CDR3 length is 13 residues. The germline V and J ends were trimmed by 6 bases and 7 bases, with 15 bases remaining between them. The germline V gene has CDR1 MNHEY and CDR2 SVGAGI. The sample originates from a study of T cell repertoires in cytomegalovirus infection. Overall study findings and caveats: In two of eight donors, the top clonotype was HLA-C-restricted CMV-specific.

TCRdb reanalysed the reads using MiXCR and keeps one entry per CDR3 protein. The sample contains about 700,000 distinct CDR3 sequences, around 30% of which appear only once. The rearrangement uses TRBV6-5 and TRBJ1-1; tentatively, D is TRBD1 (6 bases). The TCR originated in a human donor in good health (CMV status not recorded). Some clones in this sample may be carry-over from other donors' samples. The source material was cultured PBMCs, sampled from culture after CMV antigen stimulation. CDR3: CASSRGGGHEAFF. The CDR3 coding sequence is TGTGCCAGCAGCCGGGGGGGGGGGCATGAAGCTTTCTTT.